The clone carrying this T cell receptor beta chain was seen more than once but under ten times. The data belong to a study of identical twins. TCRdb re-called the 5' RACE reads with MiXCR, one entry per CDR3 protein. In the table there are just under 650,000 distinct CDR3 sequences, under 8.5% of which are singletons. The CDR3 is 15 residues long. The J segment lost 2 bases and the V segment lost 5 bases, leaving 6 bases of the junction unmatched. Germline V gene sequence: CDR1 SSHAT, CDR2 FNYEAQ (reference sequence). These data were likewise used in another study, on yellow fever vaccine responses in identical twins.

The TCR comes from a woman aged 18 to 35 in good health. This chain links TRBV7-7 with TRBJ2-3, with 8 nucleotides matching TRBD2. The sequencing input was PBMCs. The CDR3 DNA reads as TGTGCCAGCAGCGCAACGGGACTAGTCACAGATACGCAGTATTTT. It encodes CASSATGLVTDTQYF. The whole variable domain, filled in from reference TRBV7-7 and TRBJ2-3, reads GAGVSQSPRYKVTKRGQDVTLRCDPISSHATLYWYQQALGQGPEFLTYFNYEAQPDKSGLPSDRFSAERPEGSISTLTIQRTEQRDSAMYRCASSATGLVTDTQYFGPGTRLTVL.